This entry features one T cell receptor (beta chain) sequence. Which antigen it targets is not known. Qualities for individual bases were not recorded, and no much larger clone is one base off. The data are from a study of T cell responses to AZD1222 COVID-19 vaccine (dated by TCRdb to 2020 to 2022). About the study as a whole: AZD1222 recipients whose second dose came at about 4 weeks and those whose second dose came at about 12 weeks were combined into one group, since spike-specific TCR depth and breadth did not differ between the two schedules. TCR sequencing was performed for fewer than 250 trial participants, of whom around 210 were given two doses of AZD1222 and some 25 were given two doses of MenACWY control vaccine. Trial participants were enrolled into age subgroups of 18-55, 56-69 and 70-plus years, which contained about 150, 28 and 57 TCR-sequenced participants, respectively. The paper's findings and limits, for the study overall: No day 14 peak-response samples were available, so repertoires were characterized only after the peak T cell response. Participants were mostly white British and included more females than males, and it was suggested by the authors that clonal diversity may have been underestimated. CD4 TCRs associated with the vaccine covered the entire spike protein, and the dominant responses were in regions 160-218 and 743-854. In the small 56-69-year group, the increase in depth fell short of significance, most likely because of low power. A significant rise in spike-specific TCR breadth and depth was observed after two AZD1222 doses relative to day 0 and relative to MenACWY recipients. Conclusions about previously exposed vaccinees are limited because only 5 or 6 AZD1222 recipients were SARS-CoV-2 seropositive at baseline. Reportedly, close to half of the unique spike-specific TCRs recognized epitopes lying outside the regions that are mutated in the B.1.351 and B.1.1.7 variants.

V is cut back by 5 bases and J by 2 bases, with 6 bases in the junction unmatched. The germline V gene encodes CDR1 KGHSH and CDR2 LQKENI. Counted from cysteine to phenylalanine, this CDR3 has 15 amino acids. Just CDR3 DNA is preserved here, 45 bases in frame from base 1. The CDR3 regions of human TCRbeta chains were subjected to immunosequencing. The original methods were these. Repertoire TCRs were checked for matches against a reference library of SARS-CoV-2-specific TCRs that had been generated using the MIRA antigen-specificity platform. Breadth was defined as the fraction of unique TCRs that were SARS-CoV-2-associated, and depth was defined as the fraction of total T cells that were SARS-CoV-2-associated. Using the MIRA data, each spike-specific TCR was mapped to the spike region that the TCR reacts to and placed in a CD4 or CD8 class. Log10-transformed breadth and depth values were compared by one-way ANOVA with Sidak's multiple comparisons tests. Held by TCRdb, this immuneACCESS table contains in-frame sequences only and omits some clones. Under half of the omission traces to an unresolved V gene where checked; the cause of the rest is unknown. V, J and clone size derive from that table, while D and trimming were established from the DNA sequence. Recorded for this sample are more than 100,000 clones; around 90% of them occurred a single time. The top ten constitute 1.3% to 1.5% of the sample.

Taken with the paper, the label for time point translates to: baseline before first vaccination. Vaccinee samples came from UK trials COV001 and COV002, including a single-blind randomized controlled phase 2/3 trial of AZD1222 (ChAdOx1 nCoV-19) in healthy adults. Trial participant PBMC samples were collected at day 0 and day 28 after the second dose for TCRbeta chain sequencing. Rearrangement joined TRBV18 to TRBJ1-1; 9 bases in the middle match TRBD1. The receptor's source is an adult in good health. The material sequenced was peripheral blood, taken on day 0 of AZD1222 vaccination. The CDR3 sequence is CASSWTDRGNTEAFF. The DNA reads TGTGCCAGCTCATGGACGGACAGGGGTAACACTGAAGCTTTCTTT.